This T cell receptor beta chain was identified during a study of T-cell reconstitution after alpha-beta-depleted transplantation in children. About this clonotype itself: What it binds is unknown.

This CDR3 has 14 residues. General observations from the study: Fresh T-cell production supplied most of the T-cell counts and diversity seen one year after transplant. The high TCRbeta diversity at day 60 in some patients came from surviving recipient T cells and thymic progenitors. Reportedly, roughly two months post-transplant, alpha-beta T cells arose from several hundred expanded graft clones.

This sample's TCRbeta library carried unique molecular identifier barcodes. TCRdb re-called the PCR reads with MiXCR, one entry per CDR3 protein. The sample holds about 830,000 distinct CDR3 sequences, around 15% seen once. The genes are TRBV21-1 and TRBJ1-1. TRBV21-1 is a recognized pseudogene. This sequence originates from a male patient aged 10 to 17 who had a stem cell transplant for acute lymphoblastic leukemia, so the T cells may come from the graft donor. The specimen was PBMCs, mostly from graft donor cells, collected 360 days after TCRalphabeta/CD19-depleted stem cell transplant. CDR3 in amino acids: CASSRLPENTEAFF. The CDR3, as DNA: TGTGCCAGCAGCCGGTTACCCGAGAACACTGAAGCTTTCTTT.